This T cell receptor (beta chain) was recorded in a study of T cells in Graves' hyperthyroidism and ophthalmopathy. Overall study results and limits: From stable hyperthyroidism, ophthalmopathy was separated by a 13 V-J model.

RNA transcripts provided the source from which TCR beta CDR3 regions were amplified. The HTBI primer set was used in a first-round RT-PCR of the TCR CDR3. TCRdb fed the multiplex PCR reads into MiXCR, producing one record per CDR3 protein. The data show roughly 580,000 distinct CDR3 sequences, 35% to 55% seen once. Patients were aged 18 to 65, had disease duration under 2 months, and had newly diagnosed hyperthyroidism. CDR3 size: 15 residues. CDR1 and CDR2 from the germline V gene are SEHNR and FQNEAQ (reference sequence). The V end was cut by 10 bases, the J end by 4 bases, with 22 bases between. In regard to this clonotype: The antigen remains unidentified.

The sequenced material came from peripheral blood or thyroid tissue (not recorded which). The chain couples TRBV7-9 to TRBJ1-2; the D gene is possibly TRBD1 (5 bases). This receptor was taken from a woman aged 18-29 years with Graves' hyperthyroidism. CDR3 sequence: CATRPDPGRGYGYTF. The CDR3 DNA reads as TGTGCCACCCGCCCCGACCCGGGGCGAGGCTATGGCTACACCTTC. The variable domain in full, completed from reference TRBV7-9 and TRBJ1-2, reads DTGVSQNPRHKITKRGQNVTFRCDPISEHNRLYWYRQTLGQGPEFLTYFQNEAQLEKSRLLSDRFSAERPKGSFSTLEIQRTEQGDSAMYLCATRPDPGRGYGYTFGSGTRLTVV.